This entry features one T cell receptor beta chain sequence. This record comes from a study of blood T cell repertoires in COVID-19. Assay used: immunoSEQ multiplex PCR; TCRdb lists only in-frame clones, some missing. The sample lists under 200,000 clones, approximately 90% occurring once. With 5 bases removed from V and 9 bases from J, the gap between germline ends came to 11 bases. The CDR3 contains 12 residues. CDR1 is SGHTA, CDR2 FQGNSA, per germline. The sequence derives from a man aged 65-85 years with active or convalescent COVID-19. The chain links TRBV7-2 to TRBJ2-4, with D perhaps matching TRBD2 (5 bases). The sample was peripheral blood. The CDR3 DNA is TGTGCCAGCAGCCTCGACCGGGGCATTCAGTACTTC. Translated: CASSLDRGIQYF.